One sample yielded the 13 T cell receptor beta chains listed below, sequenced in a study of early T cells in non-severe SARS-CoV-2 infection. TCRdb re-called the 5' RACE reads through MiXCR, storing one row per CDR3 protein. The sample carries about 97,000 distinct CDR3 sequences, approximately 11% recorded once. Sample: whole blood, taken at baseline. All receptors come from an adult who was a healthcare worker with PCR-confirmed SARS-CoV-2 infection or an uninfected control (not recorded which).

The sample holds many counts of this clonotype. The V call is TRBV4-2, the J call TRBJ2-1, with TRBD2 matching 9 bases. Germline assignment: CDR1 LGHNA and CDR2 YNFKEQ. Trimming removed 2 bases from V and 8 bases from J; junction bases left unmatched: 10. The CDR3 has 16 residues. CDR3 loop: CASSQNSGLARDEQFF. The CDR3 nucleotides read TGTGCCAGCAGCCAAAACAGCGGACTAGCGCGCGATGAGCAGTTCTTC.

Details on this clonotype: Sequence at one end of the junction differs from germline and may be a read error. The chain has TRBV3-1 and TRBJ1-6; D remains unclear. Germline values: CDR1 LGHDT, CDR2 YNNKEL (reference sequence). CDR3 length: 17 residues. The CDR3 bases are TGTGCCAGCAGCGAAGAGGCAAGAGGTTCCTATAATTCACCCCTCCACTTT. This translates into CASSEEARGSYNSPLHF.

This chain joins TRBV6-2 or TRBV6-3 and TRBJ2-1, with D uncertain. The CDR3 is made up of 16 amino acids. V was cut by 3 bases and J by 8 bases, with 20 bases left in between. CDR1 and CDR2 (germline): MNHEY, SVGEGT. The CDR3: CASSYEGLFHPDEQFF. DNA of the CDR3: TGTGCCAGCAGTTATGAAGGGCTGTTTCATCCGGATGAGCAGTTCTTC.

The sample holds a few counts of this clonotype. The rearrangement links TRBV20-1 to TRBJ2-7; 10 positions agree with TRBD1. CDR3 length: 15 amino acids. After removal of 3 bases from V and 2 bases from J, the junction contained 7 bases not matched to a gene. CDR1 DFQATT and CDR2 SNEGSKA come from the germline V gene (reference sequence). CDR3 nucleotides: TGCAGTGCTAGTCCGGGACAGGGGATCACCTACGAGCAGTACTTC. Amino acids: CSASPGQGITYEQYF.

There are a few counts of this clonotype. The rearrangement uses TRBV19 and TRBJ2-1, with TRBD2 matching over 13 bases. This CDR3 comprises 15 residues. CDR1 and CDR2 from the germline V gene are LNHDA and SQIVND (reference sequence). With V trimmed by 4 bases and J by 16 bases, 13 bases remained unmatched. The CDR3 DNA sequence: TGTGCCAGTAGTACTACCGGGACTAGCGGGGTCCGCGGTTTCTTC. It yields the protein CASSTTGTSGVRGFF.

CDR3 region: CSARDFGQGFFQPQHF. CDR3 sequence (DNA): TGCAGTGCTAGAGATTTCGGGCAGGGGTTTTTTCAGCCCCAGCATTTT. The rearrangement joins TRBV20-1 to TRBJ1-5, with a weak D call TRBD1 (6 bases). In germline, CDR1 is DFQATT, CDR2 SNEGSKA (reference sequence). Trimming shortened V by 0 bases and J by 6 bases, and 18 bases separated the two germline ends. The length of the CDR3 is 16 residues.

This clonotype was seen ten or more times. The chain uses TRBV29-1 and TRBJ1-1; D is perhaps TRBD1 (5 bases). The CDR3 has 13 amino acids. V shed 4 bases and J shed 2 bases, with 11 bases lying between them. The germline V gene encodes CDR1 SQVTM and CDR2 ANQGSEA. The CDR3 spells CSVVGTGNTEAFF. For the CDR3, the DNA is TGCAGCGTTGTTGGGACGGGCAACACTGAAGCTTTCTTT.

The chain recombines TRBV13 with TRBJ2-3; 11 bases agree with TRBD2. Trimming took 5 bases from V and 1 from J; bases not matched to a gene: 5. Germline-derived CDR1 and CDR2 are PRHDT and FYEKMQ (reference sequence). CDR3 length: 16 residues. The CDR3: CASSRPGLAGTDTQYF. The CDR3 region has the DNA TGTGCCAGCAGCCGCCCGGGACTAGCGGGCACAGATACGCAGTATTTT.

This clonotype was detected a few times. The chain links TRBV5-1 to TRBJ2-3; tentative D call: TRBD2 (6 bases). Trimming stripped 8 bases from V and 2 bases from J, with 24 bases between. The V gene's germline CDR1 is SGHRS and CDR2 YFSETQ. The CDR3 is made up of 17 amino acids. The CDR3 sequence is CASLSRDCRNLTDTQYF. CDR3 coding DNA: TGCGCCAGTTTGTCCCGGGACTGTAGAAACCTCACAGATACGCAGTATTTT.

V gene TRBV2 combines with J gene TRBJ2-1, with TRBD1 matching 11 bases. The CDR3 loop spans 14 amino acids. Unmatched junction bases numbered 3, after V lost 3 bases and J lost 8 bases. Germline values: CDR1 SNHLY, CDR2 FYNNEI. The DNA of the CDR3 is TGTGCCAGCAGTGATGGACAGGGGGCACATGAGCAGTTCTTC. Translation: CASSDGQGAHEQFF.

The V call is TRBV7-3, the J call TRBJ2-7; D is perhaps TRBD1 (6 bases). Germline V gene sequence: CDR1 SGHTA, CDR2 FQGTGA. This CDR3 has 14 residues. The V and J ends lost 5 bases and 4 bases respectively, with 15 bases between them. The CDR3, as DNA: TGTGCCAGCAGCCCACCCCCAGGGGAATACGAGCAGTACTTC. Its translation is CASSPPPGEYEQYF.

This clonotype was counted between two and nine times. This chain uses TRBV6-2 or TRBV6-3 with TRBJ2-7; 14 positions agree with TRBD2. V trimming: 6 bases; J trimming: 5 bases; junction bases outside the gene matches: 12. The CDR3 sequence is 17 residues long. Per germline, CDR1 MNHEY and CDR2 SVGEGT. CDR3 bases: TGTGCCAGCAGCCCACTAGGGGGACTAGCGGGAGCCCACGAGCAGTACTTC. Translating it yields CASSPLGGLAGAHEQYF.

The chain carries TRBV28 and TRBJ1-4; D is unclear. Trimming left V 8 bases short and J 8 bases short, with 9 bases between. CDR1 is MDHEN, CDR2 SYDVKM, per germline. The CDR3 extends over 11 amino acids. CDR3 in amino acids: CASLTGEKLFF. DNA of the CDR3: TGTGCCAGCCTGACTGGGGAAAAACTGTTTTTT. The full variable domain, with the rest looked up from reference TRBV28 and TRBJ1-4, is DVKVTQSSRYLVKRTGEKVFLECVQDMDHENMFWYRQDPGLGLRLIYFSYDVKMKEKGDIPEGYSVSREKKERFSLILESASTNQTSMYLCASLTGEKLFFGSGTQLSVL.